Given below is one T cell receptor (beta chain) in context. The clone's antigen remains unknown. There are no base qualities to consult, and no much larger clone falls within one base. Trimming takes 1 base off V and 6 bases off J; junction bases not matched to a gene: 5. From its cysteine to its phenylalanine, the CDR3 spans 16 amino acids. The read is trimmed to its CDR3 DNA, 48 bases read in frame from base 1. The germline V gene sets CDR1 to SNHLY and CDR2 to FYNNEI. Receptors were amplified or captured by RT-PCR. Sequencing was carried out with an Illumina HiSeq 2500. The public reads were quality trimmed at Q25 with fastp and then assembled into clones with MiXCR by TCRdb, keeping productive beta chains. For every CDR3 protein sequence, its rows merge into one entry that carries the most common genes and DNA. The sample has about 160,000 distinct CDR3 sequences on record, roughly 11% of them singletons. 9.5% to 15% of the sample is held by the ten biggest clonotypes.

This sample's time point label indicates: 45 to 55 days after influenza vaccine administration. The source of the sample is a study of response to subunit inactivated influenza vaccine (dated by TCRdb to 2017 to 2018). Describing the broader study: To follow how T cells responded to a trivalent subunit inactivated influenza vaccine, the researchers relied on deep quantitative profiling of the T cell receptor repertoire. Broader findings and caveats from the paper: The authors suggested that each seasonal influenza vaccination may recruit only a limited number of new T cells.

The rearrangement combines TRBV2 with TRBJ2-7, with TRBD2 matching 14 junction bases. The sample here was non-naive T cells sorted from PBMCs, taken about 40 days after vaccination. What the cell subset or site label conveys for this sample: memory T cell fraction. The receptor comes from a man aged 50 to 59 who received an inactivated influenza vaccine. Donor details come from another sample of the same person, matched by shared clones. CDR3 loop: CASSEVRGLAGGEQYF. In nucleotides, the sequence is TGTGCCAGCAGTGAAGTCCGAGGACTAGCGGGAGGCGAGCAGTACTTC.